The rows below give T cell receptor beta chains drawn from one sample of a study of blood T cell repertoires in COVID-19. The data were produced by immunoSEQ multiplex PCR, yet TCRdb's version contains in-frame clones alone and is incomplete. The sample records some 300,000 clones, nearly 90% being singletons. The source material was PBMCs or T cells enriched from blood (not recorded which). The receptor source for this set is a young woman with acute COVID-19. Each CDR3 is given with its conserved first and last residue. A D gene is named only where the DNA matches it firmly. The size of a clone is reported for some rows only, either as once, few or many, or as a class for expanded clones.

abundance: -; j_gene: TRBJ2-2; v_gene: TRBV9; d_gene: TRBD1; CDR3aa: CASSYRGRDTGELFF; CDR3nt: TGTGCCAGCAGTTACAGGGGGCGCGACACCGGGGAGCTGTTTTTT
abundance: -; j_gene: TRBJ1-1; v_gene: TRBV3-1/TRBV3-2; d_gene: -; CDR3aa: CASSQAARDTEAFF; CDR3nt: TGTGCCAGCAGCCAAGCGGCCAGGGACACTGAAGCTTTCTTT
abundance: once; j_gene: TRBJ2-7; v_gene: TRBV18; d_gene: TRBD1; CDR3aa: CASSPPGTGRSEQYF; CDR3nt: TGTGCCAGCTCACCGCCCGGGACAGGGCGGTCCGAGCAGTACTTC
abundance: -; j_gene: TRBJ2-1; v_gene: TRBV7-9; d_gene: -; CDR3aa: CASSLVRVGHNEQFF; CDR3nt: TGTGCCAGCAGCTTAGTCCGGGTCGGCCACAATGAGCAGTTCTTC
abundance: -; j_gene: TRBJ1-5; v_gene: TRBV29-1; d_gene: TRBD1; CDR3aa: CSVAQGVSNQPQHF; CDR3nt: TGCAGCGTTGCACAGGGGGTTAGCAATCAGCCCCAGCATTTT
abundance: -; j_gene: TRBJ1-1; v_gene: TRBV7-3; d_gene: -; CDR3aa: CASRLTENTEAFF; CDR3nt: TGTGCCAGCAGACTCACCGAGAACACTGAAGCTTTCTTT
abundance: -; j_gene: TRBJ1-2; v_gene: TRBV18; d_gene: -; CDR3aa: CASSPLTEHDGYTF; CDR3nt: TGTGCCAGCTCACCACTTACCGAACACGATGGCTACACCTTC
abundance: -; j_gene: TRBJ2-2; v_gene: TRBV9; d_gene: TRBD2; CDR3aa: CASSAGLAGLFNTGELFF; CDR3nt: TGTGCCAGCAGCGCCGGACTAGCGGGGCTTTTTAACACCGGGGAGCTGTTTTTT
abundance: -; j_gene: TRBJ1-3; v_gene: TRBV30; d_gene: -; CDR3aa: CAWSEGGDNTIYF; CDR3nt: TGTGCCTGGAGTGAAGGGGGGGATAACACCATATATTTT
abundance: -; j_gene: TRBJ2-7; v_gene: TRBV4-2; d_gene: TRBD2; CDR3aa: CASSQDAGLARPTQQYF; CDR3nt: TGTGCCAGCAGCCAAGATGCAGGACTAGCGCGCCCTACTCAGCAGTACTTC
abundance: -; j_gene: TRBJ2-3; v_gene: TRBV9; d_gene: -; CDR3aa: CASSVQADTQYF; CDR3nt: TGTGCCAGCAGCGTACAGGCAGATACGCAGTATTTT
abundance: -; j_gene: TRBJ2-2; v_gene: TRBV6-1; d_gene: -; CDR3aa: CASSEAVPQRGGELFF; CDR3nt: TGTGCCAGCAGTGAAGCAGTCCCCCAGCGAGGCGGGGAGCTGTTTTTT
abundance: many; j_gene: TRBJ2-7; v_gene: TRBV5-1; d_gene: -; CDR3aa: CASRPTQGTGYEQYF; CDR3nt: TGCGCCAGCAGACCGACACAGGGCACGGGGTACGAGCAGTACTTC
abundance: few; j_gene: TRBJ2-3; v_gene: TRBV11-3; d_gene: TRBD1; CDR3aa: CASSSGRGGADTQYF; CDR3nt: TGTGCCAGCAGCTCGGGGAGAGGGGGCGCAGATACGCAGTATTTT
abundance: -; j_gene: TRBJ2-2; v_gene: TRBV11-3; d_gene: TRBD1; CDR3aa: CASSRGEGTGTGELFF; CDR3nt: TGTGCCAGCAGCCGTGGTGAGGGGACAGGGACCGGGGAGCTGTTTTTT
abundance: -; j_gene: TRBJ2-6; v_gene: TRBV5-5; d_gene: -; CDR3aa: CASSLMGGRSGANVLTF; CDR3nt: TGTGCCAGCAGCTTAATGGGGGGACGCTCTGGGGCCAACGTCCTGACTTTC
abundance: -; j_gene: TRBJ1-5; v_gene: TRBV2; d_gene: TRBD1; CDR3aa: CASSGTGGGQPQHF; CDR3nt: TGTGCCAGCAGTGGGACAGGGGGCGGTCAGCCCCAGCATTTT
abundance: -; j_gene: TRBJ1-2; v_gene: TRBV7-9; d_gene: TRBD1; CDR3aa: CASGDRGDYGYTF; CDR3nt: TGTGCCAGCGGGGACAGGGGAGACTATGGCTACACCTTC
abundance: few; j_gene: TRBJ2-2; v_gene: TRBV19; d_gene: TRBD2; CDR3aa: CASRGTSGSGTGELFF; CDR3nt: TGTGCCAGTCGCGGGACTAGCGGGAGCGGTACCGGGGAGCTGTTTTTT
abundance: -; j_gene: TRBJ1-2; v_gene: TRBV5-4; d_gene: -; CDR3aa: CASSLEFGGGNYGYTF; CDR3nt: TGTGCCAGCAGCTTGGAGTTTGGGGGGGGAAACTATGGCTACACCTTC
abundance: few; j_gene: TRBJ1-5; v_gene: TRBV12-5; d_gene: TRBD1; CDR3aa: CASGLDPDRDLSNQPQHF; CDR3nt: TGTGCTAGTGGTTTGGATCCCGACAGGGACCTTAGCAATCAGCCCCAGCATTTT
abundance: -; j_gene: TRBJ2-1; v_gene: TRBV28; d_gene: TRBD2; CDR3aa: CASSLILAGVNNEQFF; CDR3nt: TGTGCCAGCAGTCTAATCCTAGCGGGAGTTAATAATGAGCAGTTCTTC
abundance: -; j_gene: TRBJ1-2; v_gene: TRBV19; d_gene: TRBD1; CDR3aa: CASSISRDRALYGYTF; CDR3nt: TGTGCCAGTAGTATCTCCCGCGACAGGGCCCTCTATGGCTACACCTTC
abundance: -; j_gene: TRBJ2-2; v_gene: TRBV7-9; d_gene: TRBD2; CDR3aa: CASRLAGDWSGELFF; CDR3nt: TGTGCCAGCAGACTAGCGGGAGATTGGTCCGGGGAGCTGTTTTTT
abundance: few; j_gene: TRBJ1-1; v_gene: TRBV11-2; d_gene: TRBD1; CDR3aa: CASRKTGGNTEAFF; CDR3nt: TGTGCCAGCAGGAAGACAGGGGGTAACACTGAAGCTTTCTTT
abundance: -; j_gene: TRBJ2-3; v_gene: TRBV9; d_gene: TRBD2; CDR3aa: CASSPLGLAGATDTQYF; CDR3nt: TGTGCCAGCAGCCCCCTAGGACTAGCGGGAGCCACAGATACGCAGTATTTT
abundance: -; j_gene: TRBJ1-1; v_gene: TRBV6-5; d_gene: -; CDR3aa: CASSSQGGTEAFF; CDR3nt: TGTGCCAGCAGTAGTCAGGGAGGCACTGAAGCTTTCTTT
abundance: -; j_gene: TRBJ1-5; v_gene: TRBV28; d_gene: TRBD1; CDR3aa: CASRTGDQPQHF; CDR3nt: TGTGCCAGCAGAACAGGGGACCAGCCCCAGCATTTT
abundance: -; j_gene: TRBJ1-1; v_gene: TRBV19; d_gene: TRBD1; CDR3aa: CASSIATGLNTEAFF; CDR3nt: TGTGCCAGTAGTATTGCGACAGGGCTGAACACTGAAGCTTTCTTT
abundance: -; j_gene: TRBJ1-2; v_gene: TRBV28; d_gene: TRBD1; CDR3aa: CASKPQGAKMNGYTF; CDR3nt: TGTGCCAGCAAACCACAGGGGGCGAAAATGAATGGCTACACCTTC
abundance: -; j_gene: TRBJ2-7; v_gene: TRBV12-3/TRBV12-4; d_gene: -; CDR3aa: CASSLVRVYEQYF; CDR3nt: TGTGCCAGCAGTTTAGTCAGGGTCTACGAGCAGTACTTC
abundance: -; j_gene: TRBJ1-5; v_gene: TRBV7-2; d_gene: TRBD1; CDR3aa: CASSSTGVILSNQPQHF; CDR3nt: TGTGCCAGCAGCTCGACAGGGGTGATTTTGAGCAATCAGCCCCAGCATTTT
abundance: -; j_gene: TRBJ2-7; v_gene: TRBV19; d_gene: TRBD2; CDR3aa: CASSPVAGEGEQYF; CDR3nt: TGTGCCAGTAGCCCCGTCGCGGGAGAGGGAGAGCAGTACTTC
abundance: -; j_gene: TRBJ1-4; v_gene: TRBV5-1; d_gene: TRBD1; CDR3aa: CASSLGGQADEKLFF; CDR3nt: TGCGCCAGCAGCTTGGGTGGACAGGCTGATGAAAAACTGTTTTTT
abundance: -; j_gene: TRBJ1-1; v_gene: TRBV28; d_gene: TRBD1; CDR3aa: CASSSDRGNTEAFF; CDR3nt: TGTGCCAGCAGTTCGGACAGGGGGAACACTGAAGCTTTCTTT
abundance: once; j_gene: TRBJ1-1; v_gene: TRBV7-9; d_gene: -; CDR3aa: CASSLPGTEAFF; CDR3nt: TGTGCCAGCAGCTTACCCGGGACAGAAGCTTTCTTT
abundance: -; j_gene: TRBJ1-2; v_gene: TRBV15; d_gene: TRBD1; CDR3aa: CATSRDRGRDGYTF; CDR3nt: TGTGCCACCAGCAGAGACAGGGGGCGGGATGGCTACACCTTC
abundance: -; j_gene: TRBJ1-5; v_gene: TRBV2; d_gene: -; CDR3aa: CASSSRALQVNQPQHF; CDR3nt: TGTGCCAGCAGTTCCCGAGCGCTACAGGTCAATCAGCCCCAGCATTTT
abundance: -; j_gene: TRBJ2-1; v_gene: TRBV28; d_gene: TRBD2; CDR3aa: CAPTLGGVSGRASANEQFF; CDR3nt: TGTGCCCCCACCTTGGGGGGGGTGAGCGGGAGGGCCTCTGCAAATGAGCAGTTCTTC
abundance: -; j_gene: TRBJ1-4; v_gene: TRBV9; d_gene: -; CDR3aa: CASSATVYHEKLFF; CDR3nt: TGTGCCAGCAGCGCGACAGTCTACCATGAAAAACTGTTTTTT
abundance: -; j_gene: TRBJ1-6; v_gene: TRBV19; d_gene: TRBD1; CDR3aa: CASSVRQGYNSPLHF; CDR3nt: TGTGCCAGTAGTGTACGACAGGGGTATAATTCACCCCTCCACTTT
abundance: once; j_gene: TRBJ1-6; v_gene: TRBV7-2; d_gene: TRBD1; CDR3aa: CASSRTGDPNSPLHF; CDR3nt: TGTGCCAGCAGCCGTACAGGGGATCCGAATTCACCCCTCCACTTT
abundance: -; j_gene: TRBJ2-4; v_gene: TRBV2; d_gene: -; CDR3aa: CATGAKNIQYF; CDR3nt: TGTGCCACCGGGGCCAAAAACATTCAGTACTTC
abundance: -; j_gene: TRBJ1-5; v_gene: TRBV10-3; d_gene: -; CDR3aa: CAISEGVGPTQPQHF; CDR3nt: TGTGCCATCAGTGAGGGTGTGGGGCCTACTCAGCCCCAGCATTTT
abundance: -; j_gene: TRBJ1-4; v_gene: TRBV7-9; d_gene: TRBD1; CDR3aa: CASSIGQGNEKLFF; CDR3nt: TGTGCCAGCAGCATCGGACAGGGGAATGAAAAACTGTTTTTT
abundance: -; j_gene: TRBJ1-3; v_gene: TRBV19; d_gene: TRBD1; CDR3aa: CASRGPGTDVGNTIYF; CDR3nt: TGTGCCAGTAGAGGCCCCGGGACAGATGTTGGAAACACCATATATTTT
abundance: -; j_gene: TRBJ1-2; v_gene: TRBV19; d_gene: TRBD1; CDR3aa: CASNPPPGQVDYGYTF; CDR3nt: TGTGCCAGCAACCCTCCACCGGGACAGGTCGACTATGGCTACACCTTC
abundance: few; j_gene: TRBJ1-2; v_gene: TRBV5-1; d_gene: -; CDR3aa: CASSLWAGRMYYGYTF; CDR3nt: TGCGCCAGCAGCTTGTGGGCCGGCCGGATGTACTATGGCTACACCTTC
abundance: once; j_gene: TRBJ2-5; v_gene: TRBV21-1; d_gene: -; CDR3aa: CASSKAREGGQETQYF; CDR3nt: TGTGCCAGCAGCAAAGCGAGGGAGGGCGGCCAAGAGACCCAGTACTTC
abundance: -; j_gene: TRBJ1-4; v_gene: TRBV18; d_gene: -; CDR3aa: CASSPPGQKEKLFF; CDR3nt: TGTGCCAGCTCACCCCCTGGACAGAAAGAAAAACTGTTTTTT
abundance: -; j_gene: TRBJ2-2; v_gene: TRBV5-1; d_gene: TRBD2; CDR3aa: CASCVTGLAVTGELFF; CDR3nt: TGCGCCAGCTGCGTCACCGGACTAGCGGTTACCGGGGAGCTGTTTTTT
abundance: -; j_gene: TRBJ2-1; v_gene: TRBV27; d_gene: TRBD1; CDR3aa: CASAPGGYNEQFF; CDR3nt: TGTGCCAGCGCACCAGGGGGATACAATGAGCAGTTCTTC
abundance: -; j_gene: TRBJ1-3; v_gene: TRBV18; d_gene: -; CDR3aa: CASSPAAGDTIYF; CDR3nt: TGTGCCAGCTCACCCGCGGCGGGAGACACCATATATTTT
abundance: -; j_gene: TRBJ2-2; v_gene: TRBV5-8; d_gene: -; CDR3aa: CASNLLERAGDTGELFF; CDR3nt: TGTGCCAGCAACCTGCTTGAGAGAGCAGGGGACACCGGGGAGCTGTTTTTT